This T cell receptor (beta chain) derives from a study of T cells after yellow fever vaccination (dated by TCRdb to about 2019). Regarding the research as a whole: Libraries from fractions with low cell numbers were prepared with the SMART-Seq v4 Ultra Low Input RNA kit. To follow T-cell clones before and after primary and booster YFV17D yellow fever vaccination, bulk TCR alpha and beta repertoires were sequenced over time. Two healthy male donors made up the cohort, one aged 18 to 30 years and the other aged 30 to 40 years. Blood samples were taken at several timepoints before and after primary and secondary immunization, and bulk PBMC replicates and cell subsets were isolated.

The treatment or condition tag for this specimen amounts to: live attenuated yellow fever vaccine strain. A standard Ficoll-Paque protocol was used to isolate PBMCs from peripheral blood. Dynabeads CD4 and CD8 positive selection kits were used to isolate CD4 and CD8 T-cell fractions. TriZol was used to extract RNA from bulk PBMCs, CD4 and CD8 fractions, and dextramer-positive and dextramer-negative fractions. Reading the germline V gene gives CDR1 SGDLS and CDR2 YYNGEE. There are 17 amino acids in the CDR3, from cysteine to phenylalanine inclusive. Only the CDR3 region is kept as DNA, spanning 51 bases read in frame from base 1. Trimming takes 1 base off V and 7 bases off J; junction bases not matched to a gene: 11. This clonotype was recorded many times. Its antigen is unknown. The sample holds no much larger clone one base away, and base qualities are not on file. The paper as a whole reports these results and caveats: Most clones expanded after primary vaccination (around 96% of CD4 and 88% of CD8) were re-detected after the booster, suggesting that broad memory maintenance occurred. Because abundant contaminating clonotypes from the bulk population could be contained in FACS-sorted repertoires, computational filtering was required. Because only two donors were included in the study, the extent to which the findings can be generalized is limited. A small share of clonotypes was detected in both CD4 and CD8 compartments, with the overlap likely arising from convergent recombination. The secondary T-cell response was weaker than the primary response but faster, peaking on day 5 instead of day 15.

Synthesis of TCR cDNA relied on 5'RACE template switching, a step that introduced a universal primer site along with unique molecular identifiers. Priming for cDNA synthesis came from both the TCR alpha and TCR beta constant segments. Libraries were amplified in two PCR steps, with sample barcodes and sequencing adapters added in the second step. Sequencing of the libraries was done on either Illumina HiSeq 2500 (2x100 bp) or NovaSeq (2x150 bp). For the original study's pipeline: Reads were demultiplexed and collapsed into UMI consensus sequences with MIGEC, and V(D)J alignment was performed with MiXCR. Vaccine-responding clonotypes were identified with edgeR using replicate PBMC samples, with FDR below 0.01 and a log2 fold change above 5 up to day 15 being required. Bulk clonotypes were assigned CD4 or CD8 identity according to which sequenced CD4 or CD8 repertoire held them at higher abundance. Using fastp at Q25 and MiXCR, TCRdb reprocessed the public reads and kept productive beta chains. Entries are consolidated by CDR3 protein sequence, retaining the most common genes and DNA. It is TCRdb's table, rather than the study itself, that gives the V and J calls and clone size. In all, the sample holds over 110,000 distinct CDR3 sequences, and over 7% of those were seen once. The ten largest clones take up roughly 0.77% of the sample.

The rearrangement combines TRBV9 with TRBJ2-1, and 10 bases in between align with TRBD2. The sample here was CD4+ T cells sorted from PBMCs, taken 5 days after the yellow fever booster vaccination. This receptor was taken from a man aged 25-45 years who received the YFV17D yellow fever vaccine. The DNA sequence follows: TGTGCCAGCAGCGTAAGCCCCCGAAGGACTAGCGGTAATGAGCAGTTCTTC. Its amino acids are CASSVSPRRTSGNEQFF.